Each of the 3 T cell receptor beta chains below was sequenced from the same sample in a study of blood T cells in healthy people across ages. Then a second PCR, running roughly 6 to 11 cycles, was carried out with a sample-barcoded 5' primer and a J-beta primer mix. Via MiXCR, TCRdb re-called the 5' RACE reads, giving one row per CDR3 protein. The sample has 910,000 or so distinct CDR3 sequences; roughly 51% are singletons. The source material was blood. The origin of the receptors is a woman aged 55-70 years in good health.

The CDR3 loop is CASSAWLGFHGYTF. CDR3 sequence (DNA): TGCGCCAGCAGCGCATGGTTGGGGTTCCATGGCTACACCTTC. V usage is TRBV5-1 and J usage is TRBJ1-2; unclear D gene. CDR1 and CDR2 from the germline V gene are SGHRS and YFSETQ. V was trimmed by 4 bases and J by 6 bases, leaving 16 bases between them. CDR3 size: 14 residues.

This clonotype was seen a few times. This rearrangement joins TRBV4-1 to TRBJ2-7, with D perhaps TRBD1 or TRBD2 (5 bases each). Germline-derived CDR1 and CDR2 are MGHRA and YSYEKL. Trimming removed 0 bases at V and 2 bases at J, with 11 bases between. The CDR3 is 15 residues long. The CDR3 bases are TGCGCCAGCAGCCAAGAACGGTGGGGGACCTACGAGCAGTACTTC. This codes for CASSQERWGTYEQYF.

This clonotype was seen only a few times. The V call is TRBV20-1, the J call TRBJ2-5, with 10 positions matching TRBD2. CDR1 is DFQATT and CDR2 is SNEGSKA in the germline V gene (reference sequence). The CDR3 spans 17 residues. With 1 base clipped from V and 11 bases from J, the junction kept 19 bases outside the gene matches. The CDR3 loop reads CSARGIRAGGGVGEQYF. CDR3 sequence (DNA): TGCAGTGCTAGAGGGATCCGAGCGGGAGGGGGTGTTGGGGAGCAGTACTTC.